Described below is a single TCR beta chain sequence and its context. The junction departs from germline at one end; a sequencing error may be responsible. This CDR3 spans 15 amino acids. The germline CDR1 and CDR2 sequences are SNHLY and FYNNEI. Original methodology: Reference gene primer amplification gave nucleated cell count estimates. Assay used: immunoSEQ multiplex PCR; TCRdb lists only in-frame clones, some missing. V, J and clone size derive from that table, while D and trimming were established from the DNA sequence. The profile shows over 300,000 clones, roughly 90% of them singletons. The data originate from a study of blood T cell repertoires in COVID-19. Study details: The United States, Italy and Spain provided the acute and convalescent COVID-19 samples. T cells, B-cell-depleted T cells, or PBMCs provided the cDNA or gDNA that served as material.

This clonotype was obtained from a man in his late teens or twenties who had recovered from COVID-19. V usage is TRBV2 and J usage is TRBJ2-7; the match to TRBD2 covers 9 bases. The sample taken for sequencing was peripheral blood. CDR3 nucleotides: TGTGCCAGCAATGAACTAGCGGGCCGGGGCTACGAGCAGTACTTC. Translated: CASNELAGRGYEQYF.